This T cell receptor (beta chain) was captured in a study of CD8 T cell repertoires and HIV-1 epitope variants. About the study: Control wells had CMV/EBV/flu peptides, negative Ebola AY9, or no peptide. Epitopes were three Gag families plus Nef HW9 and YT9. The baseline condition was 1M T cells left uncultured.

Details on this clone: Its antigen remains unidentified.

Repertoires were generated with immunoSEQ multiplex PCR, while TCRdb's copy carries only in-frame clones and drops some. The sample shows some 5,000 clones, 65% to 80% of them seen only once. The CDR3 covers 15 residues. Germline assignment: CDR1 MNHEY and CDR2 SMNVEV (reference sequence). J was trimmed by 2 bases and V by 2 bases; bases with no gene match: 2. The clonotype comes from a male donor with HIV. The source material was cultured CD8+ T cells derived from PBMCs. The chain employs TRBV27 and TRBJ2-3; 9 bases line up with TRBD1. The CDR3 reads CASSLTGGNTDTQYF. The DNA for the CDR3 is TGTGCCAGCAGTTTAACAGGGGGCAACACAGATACGCAGTATTTT.